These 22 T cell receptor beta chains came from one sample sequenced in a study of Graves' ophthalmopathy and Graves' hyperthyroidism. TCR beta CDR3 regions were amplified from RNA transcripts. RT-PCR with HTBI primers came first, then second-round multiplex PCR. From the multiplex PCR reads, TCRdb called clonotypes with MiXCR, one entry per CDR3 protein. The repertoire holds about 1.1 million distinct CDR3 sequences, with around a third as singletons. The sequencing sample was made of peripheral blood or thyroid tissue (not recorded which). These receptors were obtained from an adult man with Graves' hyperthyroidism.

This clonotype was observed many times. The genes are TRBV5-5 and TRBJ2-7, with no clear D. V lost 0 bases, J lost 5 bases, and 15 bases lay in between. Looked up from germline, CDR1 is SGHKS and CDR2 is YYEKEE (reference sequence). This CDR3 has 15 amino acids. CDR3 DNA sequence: TGTGCCAGCAGCTTGGAGGCTTGGGGTACCCACGAGCAGTACTTC. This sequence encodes CASSLEAWGTHEQYF.

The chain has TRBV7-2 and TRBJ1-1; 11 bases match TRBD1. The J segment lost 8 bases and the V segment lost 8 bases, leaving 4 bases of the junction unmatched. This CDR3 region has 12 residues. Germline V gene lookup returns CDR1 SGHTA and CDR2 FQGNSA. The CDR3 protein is CASGQGAWEAFF. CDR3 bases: TGTGCCAGCGGACAGGGGGCGTGGGAAGCTTTCTTT.

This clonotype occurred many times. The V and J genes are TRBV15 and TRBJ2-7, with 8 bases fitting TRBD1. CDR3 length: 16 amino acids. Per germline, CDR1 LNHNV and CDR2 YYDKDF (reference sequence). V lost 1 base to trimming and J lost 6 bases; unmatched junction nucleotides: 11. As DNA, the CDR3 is TGTGCCACCAGCAGAGGCCCCGGACAGGGTCGTGGCGAGCAGTACTTC. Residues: CATSRGPGQGRGEQYF.

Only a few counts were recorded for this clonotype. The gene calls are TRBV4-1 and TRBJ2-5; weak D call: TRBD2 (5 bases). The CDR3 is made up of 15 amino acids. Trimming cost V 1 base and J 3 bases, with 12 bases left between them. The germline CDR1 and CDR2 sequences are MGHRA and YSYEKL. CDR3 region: CASSQVPTREETQYF. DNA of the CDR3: TGCGCCAGCAGCCAAGTCCCAACTAGGGAAGAGACCCAGTACTTC.

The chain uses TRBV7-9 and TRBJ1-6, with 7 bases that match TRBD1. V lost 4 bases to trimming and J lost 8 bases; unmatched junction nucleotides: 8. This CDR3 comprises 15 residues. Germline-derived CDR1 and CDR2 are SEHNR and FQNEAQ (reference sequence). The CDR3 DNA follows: TGTGCCAGCAGCTCCTACAGGGGTCAGGATTCACCCCTCCACTTT. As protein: CASSSYRGQDSPLHF.

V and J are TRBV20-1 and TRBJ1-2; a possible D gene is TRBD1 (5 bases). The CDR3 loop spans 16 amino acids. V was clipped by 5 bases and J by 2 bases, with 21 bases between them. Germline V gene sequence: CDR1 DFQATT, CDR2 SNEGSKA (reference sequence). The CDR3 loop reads CSAEGTQKIENYGYTF. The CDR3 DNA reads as TGCAGTGCTGAGGGGACTCAAAAGATCGAGAACTATGGCTACACCTTC.

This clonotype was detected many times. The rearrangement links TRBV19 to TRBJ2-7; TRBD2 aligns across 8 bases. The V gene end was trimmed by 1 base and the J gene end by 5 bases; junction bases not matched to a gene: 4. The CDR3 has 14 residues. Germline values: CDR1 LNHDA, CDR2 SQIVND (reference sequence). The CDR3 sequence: CASSIAGGINEQYF. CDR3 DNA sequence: TGTGCCAGTAGTATAGCGGGGGGGATCAACGAGCAGTACTTC.

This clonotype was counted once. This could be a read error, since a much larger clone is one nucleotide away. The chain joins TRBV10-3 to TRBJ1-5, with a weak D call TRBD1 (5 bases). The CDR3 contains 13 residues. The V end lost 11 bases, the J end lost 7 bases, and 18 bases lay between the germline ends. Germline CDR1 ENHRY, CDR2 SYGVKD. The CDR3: CAGSPGERQPQHF. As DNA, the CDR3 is TGTGCCGGCAGCCCGGGGGAGCGGCAGCCCCAGCATTTT.

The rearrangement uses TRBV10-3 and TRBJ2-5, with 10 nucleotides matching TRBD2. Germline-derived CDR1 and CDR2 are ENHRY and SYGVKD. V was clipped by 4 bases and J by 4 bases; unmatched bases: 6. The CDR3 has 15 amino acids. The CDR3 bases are TGTGCCATCAGTGGAGGACTAGCGGCCGGAGAGACCCAGTACTTC. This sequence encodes CAISGGLAAGETQYF.

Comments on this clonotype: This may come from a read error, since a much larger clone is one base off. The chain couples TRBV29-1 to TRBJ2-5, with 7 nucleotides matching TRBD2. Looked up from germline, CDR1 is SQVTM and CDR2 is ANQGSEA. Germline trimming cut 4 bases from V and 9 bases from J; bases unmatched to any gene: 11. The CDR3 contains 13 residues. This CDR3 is CSVGGGLGEAQYF. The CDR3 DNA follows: TGCAGCGTTGGGGGGGGTTTGGGGGAGGCCCAGTACTTC.

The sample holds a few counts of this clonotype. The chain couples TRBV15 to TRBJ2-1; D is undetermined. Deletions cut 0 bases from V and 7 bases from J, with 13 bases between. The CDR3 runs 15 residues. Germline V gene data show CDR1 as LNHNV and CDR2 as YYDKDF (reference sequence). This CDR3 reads CATSRDLVVGNEQFF. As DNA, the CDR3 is TGTGCCACCAGCAGAGATTTGGTTGTGGGAAATGAGCAGTTCTTC.

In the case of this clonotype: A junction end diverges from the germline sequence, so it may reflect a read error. CDR3 amino acids: CTSSRGLNTEAFF. CDR3 in DNA: TGTACCAGCAGCCGTGGCCTGAACACTGAAGCTTTCTTT. The chain employs TRBV7-9 and TRBJ1-1; D gene uncertain. Germline values: CDR1 SEHNR, CDR2 FQNEAQ (reference sequence). The CDR3 loop spans 13 amino acids.

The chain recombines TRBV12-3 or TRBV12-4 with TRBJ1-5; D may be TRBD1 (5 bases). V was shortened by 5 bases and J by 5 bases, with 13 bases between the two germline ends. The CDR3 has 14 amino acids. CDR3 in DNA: TGTGCCAGCAGTCCAGGGTTTATTCATCAGCCCCAGCATTTT. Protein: CASSPGFIHQPQHF.

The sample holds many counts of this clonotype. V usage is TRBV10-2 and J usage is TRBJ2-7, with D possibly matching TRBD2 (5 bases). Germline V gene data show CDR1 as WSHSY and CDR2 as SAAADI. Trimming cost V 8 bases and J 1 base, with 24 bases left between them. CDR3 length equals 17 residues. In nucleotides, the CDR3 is TGCGCCAGCCGGGGTGCAAAGAAACCGGGCCCTTCCTACGAGCAGTACTTC. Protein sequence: CASRGAKKPGPSYEQYF.

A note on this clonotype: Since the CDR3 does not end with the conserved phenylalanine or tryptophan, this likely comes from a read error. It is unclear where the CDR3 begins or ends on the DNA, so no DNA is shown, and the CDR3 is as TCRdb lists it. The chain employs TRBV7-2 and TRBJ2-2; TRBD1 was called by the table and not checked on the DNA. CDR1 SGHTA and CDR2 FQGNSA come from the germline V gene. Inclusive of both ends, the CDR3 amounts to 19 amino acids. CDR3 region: CASSLARPGTGKVHRGAVV.

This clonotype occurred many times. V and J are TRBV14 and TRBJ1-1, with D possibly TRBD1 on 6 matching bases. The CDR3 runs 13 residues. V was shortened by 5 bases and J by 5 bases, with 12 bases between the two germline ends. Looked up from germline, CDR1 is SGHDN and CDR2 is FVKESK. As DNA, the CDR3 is TGTGCCAGCAGCACAGGGTTGGGGACTGAAGCTTTCTTT. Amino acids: CASSTGLGTEAFF.

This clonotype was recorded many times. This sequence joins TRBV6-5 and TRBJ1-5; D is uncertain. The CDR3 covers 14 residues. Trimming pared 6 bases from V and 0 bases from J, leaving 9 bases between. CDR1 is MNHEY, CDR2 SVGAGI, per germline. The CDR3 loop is CASSSRNSNQPQHF. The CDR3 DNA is TGTGCCAGCAGCTCTAGGAATAGCAATCAGCCCCAGCATTTT.

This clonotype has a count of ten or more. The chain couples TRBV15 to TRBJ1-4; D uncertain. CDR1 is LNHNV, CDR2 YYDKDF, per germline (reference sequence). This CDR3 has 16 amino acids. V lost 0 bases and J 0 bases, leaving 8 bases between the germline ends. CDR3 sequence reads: CATSRDQSTTNEKLFF. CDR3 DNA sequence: TGTGCCACCAGCAGAGATCAGTCTACAACTAATGAAAAACTGTTTTTT.

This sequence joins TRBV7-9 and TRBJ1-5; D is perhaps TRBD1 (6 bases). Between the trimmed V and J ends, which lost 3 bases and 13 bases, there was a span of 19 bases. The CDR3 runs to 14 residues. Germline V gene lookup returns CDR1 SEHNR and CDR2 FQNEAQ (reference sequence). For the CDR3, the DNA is TGTGCCAGCAGCTTCGGAAGTACAGGGCGTCCTCAGCATTTT. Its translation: CASSFGSTGRPQHF.

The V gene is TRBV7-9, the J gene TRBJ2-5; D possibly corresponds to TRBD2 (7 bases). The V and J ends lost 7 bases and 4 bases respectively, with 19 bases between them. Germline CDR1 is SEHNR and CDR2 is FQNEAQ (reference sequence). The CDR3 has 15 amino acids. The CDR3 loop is CASNPPEGGRETQYF. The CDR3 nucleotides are TGTGCCAGCAACCCACCAGAGGGGGGGCGAGAGACCCAGTACTTC.

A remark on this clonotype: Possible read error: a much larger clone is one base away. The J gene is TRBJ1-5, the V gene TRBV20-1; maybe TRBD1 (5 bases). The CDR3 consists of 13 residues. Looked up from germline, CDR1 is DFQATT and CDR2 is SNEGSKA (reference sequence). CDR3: CGAMGDSNQPQHF. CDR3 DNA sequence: TGCGGTGCTATGGGGGATAGCAATCAGCCCCAGCATTTT.

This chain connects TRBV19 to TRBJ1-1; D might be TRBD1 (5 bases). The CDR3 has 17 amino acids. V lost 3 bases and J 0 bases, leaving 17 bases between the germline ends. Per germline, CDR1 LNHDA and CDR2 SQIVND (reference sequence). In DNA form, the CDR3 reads TGTGCCAGTAGTATCACTTGGACAAAAATCATGAACACTGAAGCTTTCTTT. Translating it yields CASSITWTKIMNTEAFF.